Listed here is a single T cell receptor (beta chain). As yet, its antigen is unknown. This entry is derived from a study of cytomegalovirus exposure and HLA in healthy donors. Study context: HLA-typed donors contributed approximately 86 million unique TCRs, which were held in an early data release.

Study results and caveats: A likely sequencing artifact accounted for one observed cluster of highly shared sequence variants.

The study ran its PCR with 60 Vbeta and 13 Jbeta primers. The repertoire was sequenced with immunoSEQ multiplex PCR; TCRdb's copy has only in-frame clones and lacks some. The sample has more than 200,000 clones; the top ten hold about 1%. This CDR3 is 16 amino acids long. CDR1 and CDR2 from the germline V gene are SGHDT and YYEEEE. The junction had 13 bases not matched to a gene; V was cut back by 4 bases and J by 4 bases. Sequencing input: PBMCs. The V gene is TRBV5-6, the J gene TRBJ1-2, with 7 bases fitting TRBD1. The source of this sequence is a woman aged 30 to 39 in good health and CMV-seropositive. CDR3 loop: CASSQHAGGLGYGYTF. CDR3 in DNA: TGTGCCAGCAGCCAACACGCAGGGGGTCTCGGCTATGGCTACACCTTC.